This T cell receptor (beta chain) was profiled in a study of blood T cell repertoires in COVID-19 (dated by TCRdb to 2018 to 2020). Background on the whole study: Samples from collaborators originated in the United States, Italy and Spain and spanned both the acute and convalescent phases of COVID-19. Nearly every sample came with metadata listing a de-identified subject ID, COVID-19 status, age in years and sex. The repertoires were released in a freely available public database meant as a resource for research on the immune response to SARS-CoV-2. Subjects who had been exposed to COVID-19, were actively infected with it, or had recovered from it provided the deeply sampled blood TCRbeta repertoires that made up the dataset. HLA class I and class II types, where available, came from metadata supplied by the sample provider rather than from assay-based typing. The material from the prospective study consisted of cDNA or gDNA derived from T cells, B-cell-depleted T cells, or PBMCs. Samples came from the ongoing ImmuneRACE study (first 160 participants) plus 1,254 subjects from 6 global collaborators.

V trim: 5 bases; J trim: 7 bases; unmatched bases: 9. From the cysteine up to the phenylalanine, the CDR3 has a length of 15 residues. Of the read, only the CDR3 DNA is kept; its 45 bases are in frame from base 1. CDR1 MNHEY and CDR2 SVGAGI were looked up in the germline V gene. This clone is a singleton in its sample. Its antigen is not yet known. Per-base quality was not reported, and no clone a single base away is much larger than it. Broader findings and caveats from the paper: Clinical and demographic metadata were provided uncurated, with the amount varying by source and participant.

Whole blood was collected in K2EDTA tubes by collaborating institutions according to the institutions' own protocols. For TCRbeta analysis, collaborators shipped samples as frozen whole blood, isolated PBMCs, or DNA extracted from either of those sample types. The immunoSEQ Assay, a bias-controlled multiplex PCR, was used to amplify TCRbeta CDR3 regions from genomic DNA. The authors' analysis ran thus. Nucleated cell counts per sample were estimated from amplification of reference gene primers within the assay. To quantify the absolute abundance of each unique TCRbeta CDR3 rearrangement, sequence reads were collapsed and filtered. For each sample, productive Simpson clonality was calculated as the square root of Simpson's diversity index across productive rearrangements. TCRdb limited this immuneACCESS table to in-frame rearrangements with V and J called. A share of clones is missing; checked studies link under half to unresolved V genes, and the rest is unexplained. That table furnishes V, J and clone size, whereas the DNA furnished D and trimming. This sample is represented by more than 110,000 clones; approximately 83% of them were singletons. The leading ten clones occupy around 8% of the sample.

The chain employs TRBV6-5 and TRBJ2-7; 12 bases in the middle match TRBD1. The source of this sequence is a human donor in a cohort sampled during active COVID-19. Sequencing was carried out using peripheral blood. The nucleotides read TGTGCCAGCAGTAAACGGGGACAGGGGGCGAGGGAGCAGTACTTC. It translates to CASSKRGQGAREQYF.